A selection of T cell receptor beta chains follows, all from one sample in a study of T cell changes during pregnancy in multiple sclerosis. Method: immunoSEQ multiplex PCR; TCRdb's copy keeps in-frame clones and lacks some. Among 30,000 to 45,000 clones listed, approximately 85% were seen once. Specimen: CD4+ T cells from peripheral blood mononuclear cells, collected before pregnancy. Receptor source: a female donor with multiple sclerosis, enrolled in a pregnancy study. Both conserved end residues are part of each CDR3. The D gene is left open where the match is weak. Size tells how often a clone was seen (once, few, many) or the class of an expanded clone, and some rows leave it out.

abundance,len,d_gene,j_gene,v_gene,CDR3aa,CDR3nt
NA,17,TRBD1,TRBJ2-2,TRBV13,CASSLRTGTGAIRELFF,TGTGCCAGCAGCTTAAGGACCGGGACAGGGGCCATCCGGGAGCTGTTTTTT
NA,16,NA,TRBJ2-6,TRBV27,CASSFFTGTGANVLTF,TGTGCCAGCAGTTTTTTTACAGGGACTGGGGCCAACGTCCTGACTTTC
NA,16,NA,TRBJ2-7,TRBV16,CASSRSRIANTYEQYF,TGTGCCAGCAGCCGGTCCCGAATAGCCAATACCTACGAGCAGTACTTC
once,13,NA,TRBJ2-1,TRBV28,CASSPTSPDEQFF,TGTGCCAGCAGTCCCACCTCCCCGGATGAGCAGTTCTTC
NA,14,NA,TRBJ2-7,TRBV5-1,CASSLSGLGDEQYF,TGCGCCAGCAGTTTGTCGGGACTGGGCGACGAGCAGTACTTC
once,15,TRBD2,TRBJ2-3,TRBV28,CASSPLAGGSDTQYF,TGTGCCAGCAGTCCACTAGCGGGAGGTTCTGATACGCAGTATTTT
once,20,TRBD1,TRBJ2-2,TRBV4-2,CASSQESTFRGQATTGELFF,TGTGCCAGCAGCCAAGAAAGTACCTTTAGGGGACAGGCCACCACCGGGGAGCTGTTTTTT
NA,16,TRBD2,TRBJ2-1,TRBV27,CASSGWGGSNYNEQFF,TGTGCCAGCAGTGGGTGGGGCGGGAGCAACTACAATGAGCAGTTCTTC
NA,14,TRBD1,TRBJ1-2,TRBV27,CASSSRQGWDGYTF,TGTGCCAGCAGTTCTAGACAGGGTTGGGATGGCTACACCTTC
NA,16,TRBD2,TRBJ2-1,TRBV7-9,CASSLRLAGSYNEQFF,TGTGCCAGCAGCTTACGGTTAGCGGGCTCCTACAATGAGCAGTTCTTC
NA,15,TRBD1,TRBJ2-1,TRBV28,CASSITTGTYNEQFF,TGTGCCAGCAGTATAACGACAGGGACCTACAATGAGCAGTTCTTC
NA,15,TRBD2,TRBJ2-7,TRBV4-2,CASSQGTMGGYEQYF,TGTGCCAGCAGCCAAGGGACAATGGGAGGGTACGAGCAGTACTTC
few,14,TRBD1,TRBJ1-1,TRBV6-1,CASSERGQGSRAFF,TGTGCCAGCAGTGAACGGGGACAGGGATCACGAGCTTTCTTT
NA,14,TRBD1,TRBJ1-1,TRBV19,CASSPGQGATEAFF,TGTGCCAGTTCACCGGGACAGGGTGCCACTGAAGCTTTCTTT
NA,14,TRBD1,TRBJ2-2,TRBV2,CASRETGTTGELFF,TGTGCCAGCAGGGAGACAGGGACCACCGGGGAGCTGTTTTTT
NA,14,NA,TRBJ1-4,TRBV19,CASSFREGGEKLFF,TGTGCCAGTAGTTTCCGGGAAGGGGGTGAAAAACTGTTTTTT
NA,12,NA,TRBJ2-1,TRBV30,CAWTESDNEQFF,TGTGCCTGGACGGAGAGTGACAATGAGCAGTTCTTC
NA,15,TRBD1,TRBJ2-5,TRBV18,CASSPLGTGEETQYF,TGTGCCAGCTCACCACTGGGGACAGGGGAAGAGACCCAGTACTTC
NA,15,TRBD2,TRBJ2-5,TRBV30,CAWGGLAGKQETQYF,TGTGCCTGGGGCGGACTAGCGGGAAAACAAGAGACCCAGTACTTC
NA,19,TRBD2,TRBJ2-2,TRBV28,CASSLGGASGRGRTGELFF,TGTGCCAGCAGTTTAGGTGGTGCTAGCGGGAGAGGTAGAACCGGGGAGCTGTTTTTT
NA,12,NA,TRBJ1-2,TRBV6-7,CATGGGANGYTF,TGTGCCACCGGAGGGGGGGCAAATGGCTACACCTTC
NA,14,NA,TRBJ2-2,TRBV10-3,CAISESSGAGELFF,TGTGCCATCAGTGAGTCGAGCGGCGCCGGGGAGCTGTTTTTT
NA,13,NA,TRBJ1-1,TRBV7-2,CASSYSRETEAFF,TGTGCCAGCAGCTATAGTCGGGAAACTGAAGCTTTCTTT
NA,12,NA,TRBJ2-5,TRBV4-1,CASSQAGETQYF,TGCGCCAGCAGCCAAGCCGGAGAGACCCAGTACTTC
NA,14,NA,TRBJ1-5,TRBV6-1,CASSETSYNQPQHF,TGTGCCAGCAGTGAAACCAGTTACAATCAGCCCCAGCATTTT
NA,18,TRBD2,TRBJ2-5,TRBV5-5,CASSLAGAGGPSRETQYF,TGTGCCAGCAGCTTGGCTGGGGCGGGAGGGCCTTCGAGGGAGACCCAGTACTTC
NA,17,TRBD2,TRBJ2-1,TRBV5-1,CASSSTTSGFRAYEQFF,TGCGCCAGCAGCTCAACGACTAGCGGGTTCCGAGCATATGAGCAGTTCTTC
once,15,TRBD2,TRBJ2-7,TRBV27,CASSFWAGGSYEQYF,TGTGCCAGCAGTTTTTGGGCGGGAGGATCCTACGAGCAGTACTTC
NA,14,TRBD2,TRBJ2-5,TRBV5-6,CASSRLAGEETQYF,TGTGCCAGCTCACGACTAGCGGGGGAAGAGACCCAGTACTTC
NA,14,NA,TRBJ2-6,TRBV5-1,CASSLIPGANVLTF,TGCGCCAGCAGCTTGATCCCGGGGGCCAACGTCCTGACTTTC
NA,15,TRBD1,TRBJ2-2,TRBV6-1,CASTGTGGNTGELFF,TGTGCCAGCACCGGTACAGGGGGCAACACCGGGGAGCTGTTTTTT
NA,16,TRBD2,TRBJ2-2,TRBV4-3,CASSQDLAGEWRELFF,TGCGCCAGCAGCCAAGATTTAGCGGGAGAGTGGAGGGAGCTGTTTTTT
NA,14,NA,TRBJ2-3,TRBV28,CASSTQGYADTQYF,TGTGCCAGCAGTACCCAGGGGTACGCAGATACGCAGTATTTT
NA,13,TRBD2,TRBJ2-7,TRBV10-2,CATGTSGVYEQYF,TGCGCCACAGGGACTAGCGGGGTCTACGAGCAGTACTTC
NA,13,NA,TRBJ2-5,TRBV19,CATSDLSEETQYF,TGTGCCACTTCGGACTTGAGTGAAGAGACCCAGTACTTC
NA,15,TRBD1,TRBJ2-7,TRBV7-2,CASSSKDRGTYEQYF,TGTGCCAGCAGCTCAAAGGACAGGGGGACCTACGAGCAGTACTTC
NA,15,NA,TRBJ2-7,TRBV5-4,CASSLGPGAAYEQYF,TGTGCCAGCAGCTTGGGGCCAGGGGCAGCCTACGAGCAGTACTTC
NA,15,NA,TRBJ2-5,TRBV7-3,CASSASTGLRETQYF,TGTGCCAGCAGCGCATCGACAGGCTTGCGGGAGACCCAGTACTTC
NA,15,TRBD1,TRBJ1-2,TRBV4-1,CASSQEGQGAGGYTF,TGCGCCAGCAGCCAAGAGGGACAGGGGGCAGGTGGCTACACCTTC
NA,14,NA,TRBJ1-1,TRBV7-2,CASIKGGSLSEAFF,TGTGCCAGCATTAAAGGCGGGAGCTTGTCTGAAGCTTTCTTT
few,14,NA,TRBJ1-1,TRBV10-3,CAIRNTGLGTEAFF,TGTGCCATCAGGAACACAGGGTTGGGCACTGAAGCTTTCTTT
NA,14,NA,TRBJ1-2,TRBV2,CASSQLPTGGGYTF,TGTGCCAGCAGCCAACTTCCGACAGGAGGTGGCTACACCTTC
NA,14,TRBD1,TRBJ2-7,TRBV6-1,CASPRNQGDYEQYF,TGTGCCAGCCCGAGAAACCAGGGGGACTACGAGCAGTACTTC
NA,14,TRBD1,TRBJ2-7,TRBV5-6,CASSYDREPYEQYF,TGTGCCAGCAGCTACGACAGGGAACCCTACGAGCAGTACTTC
few,14,NA,TRBJ2-3,TRBV9,CASSPRLSTDTQYF,TGTGCCAGCAGCCCCAGACTTAGCACAGATACGCAGTATTTT
NA,12,NA,TRBJ1-1,TRBV28,CASSAPTGLAFF,TGTGCCAGCAGTGCCCCGACAGGCCTGGCTTTCTTT
NA,16,TRBD2,TRBJ2-2,TRBV9,CASSVELAGGRGELFF,TGTGCCAGCAGCGTAGAACTAGCGGGAGGAAGAGGGGAGCTGTTTTTT
NA,14,TRBD1,TRBJ1-1,TRBV18,CASSTTGADTEAFF,TGTGCCAGCTCAACTACAGGGGCCGACACTGAAGCTTTCTTT
few,18,NA,TRBJ1-2,TRBV5-3,CARSLVFSRDQEGYGYTF,TGTGCCAGAAGCCTTGTATTCTCGAGGGACCAGGAGGGCTATGGCTACACCTTC